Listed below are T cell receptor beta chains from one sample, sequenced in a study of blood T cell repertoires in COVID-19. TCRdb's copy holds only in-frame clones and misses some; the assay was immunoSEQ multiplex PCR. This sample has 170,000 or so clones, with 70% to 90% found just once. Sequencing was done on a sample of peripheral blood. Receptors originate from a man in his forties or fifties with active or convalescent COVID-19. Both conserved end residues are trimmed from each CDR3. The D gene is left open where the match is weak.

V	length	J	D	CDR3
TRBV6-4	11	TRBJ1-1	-	ARKAGSCTEAF
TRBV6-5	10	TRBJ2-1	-	AIRPGGNEQF
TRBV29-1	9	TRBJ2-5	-	SVLGGGTQY
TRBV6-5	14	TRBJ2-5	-	ASSYPHRKHQETQY
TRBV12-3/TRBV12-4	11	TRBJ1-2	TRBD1	ASSWDSGYGYT
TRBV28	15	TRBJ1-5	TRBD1	ASSLWRGTVSNQPQH
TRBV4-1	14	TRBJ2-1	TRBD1	ASSQDATGSYNEQF
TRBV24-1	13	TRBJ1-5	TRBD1	ATSEGTASNQPQH
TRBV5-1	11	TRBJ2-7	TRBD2	ASRQASGYEQY
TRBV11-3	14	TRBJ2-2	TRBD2	ASSPGLAGGTGELF
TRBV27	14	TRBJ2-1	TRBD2	ASSALRAGGYNEQF
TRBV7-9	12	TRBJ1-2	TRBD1	ASSLEQGPVRYT
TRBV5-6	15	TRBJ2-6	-	ASSLGHRFSGANVLT
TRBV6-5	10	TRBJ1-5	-	ASSGGEQPQH
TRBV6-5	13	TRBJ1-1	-	ASSLGGALNTEAF
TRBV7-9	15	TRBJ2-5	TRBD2	ASSLLATGGALETQY
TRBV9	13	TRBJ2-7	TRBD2	ASSVGTSGGYEQY
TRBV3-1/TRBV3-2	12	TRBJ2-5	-	ASSQASVQETQY
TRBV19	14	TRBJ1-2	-	ASSTAGRTLLGGYT
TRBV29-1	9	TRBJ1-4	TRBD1	SVRQGGKLF
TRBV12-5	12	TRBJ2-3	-	ASGSRLTQDTQY
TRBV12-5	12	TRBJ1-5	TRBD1	ASGPGQPNQPQH
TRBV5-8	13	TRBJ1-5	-	ASSFTGLSNQPQH
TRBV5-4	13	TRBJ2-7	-	ASSLALGSSYEQY
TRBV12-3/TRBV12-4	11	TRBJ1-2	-	ASGQDSYYGYT
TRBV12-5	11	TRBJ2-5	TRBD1	ASGTGYQETQY
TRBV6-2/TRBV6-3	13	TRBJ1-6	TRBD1	ASSSDRAPNSPLH
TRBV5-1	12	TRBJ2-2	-	ASKRGANTGELF
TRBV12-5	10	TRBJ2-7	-	ASGRSYYEQY
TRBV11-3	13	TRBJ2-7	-	ASSSPGDYSYEQY
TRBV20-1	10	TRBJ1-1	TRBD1	SASRQGTEAF
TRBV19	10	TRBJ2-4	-	ASRPPEGIQY
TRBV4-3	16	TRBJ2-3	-	ASSQERRLVGYTDTQY
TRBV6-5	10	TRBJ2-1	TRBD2	ATWTSGSSQF
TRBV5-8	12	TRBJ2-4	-	ASSSNNFGNIQY
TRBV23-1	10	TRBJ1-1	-	ASSQFSGQAF
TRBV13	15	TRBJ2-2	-	ASSLTGRAKNTGELF
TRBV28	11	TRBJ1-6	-	ASSPQLDSPLH
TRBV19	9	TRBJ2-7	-	ASTAGSEQY
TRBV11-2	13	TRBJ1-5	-	ASSLGGLGNQPQH
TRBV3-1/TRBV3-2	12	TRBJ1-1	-	ASSQAGEGTEAF
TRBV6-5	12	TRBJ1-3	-	ASELSSSGNTIY
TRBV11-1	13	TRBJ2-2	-	ASSFVDSRTGELF
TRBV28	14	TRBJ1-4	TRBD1	ASRRAYRGTNEKLF
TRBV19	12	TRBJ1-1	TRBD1	ASNPRDSYTEAF
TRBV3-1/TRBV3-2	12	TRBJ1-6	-	ASSQDGRNSPLH
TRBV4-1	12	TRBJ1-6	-	ASSQEGEDSPLH
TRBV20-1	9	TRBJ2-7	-	SARVNYEQY
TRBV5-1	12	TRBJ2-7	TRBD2	ASTVWLAGDEQY
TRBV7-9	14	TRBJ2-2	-	ASSSSAYRDTGELF
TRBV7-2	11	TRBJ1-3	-	ASSLELRNTIY